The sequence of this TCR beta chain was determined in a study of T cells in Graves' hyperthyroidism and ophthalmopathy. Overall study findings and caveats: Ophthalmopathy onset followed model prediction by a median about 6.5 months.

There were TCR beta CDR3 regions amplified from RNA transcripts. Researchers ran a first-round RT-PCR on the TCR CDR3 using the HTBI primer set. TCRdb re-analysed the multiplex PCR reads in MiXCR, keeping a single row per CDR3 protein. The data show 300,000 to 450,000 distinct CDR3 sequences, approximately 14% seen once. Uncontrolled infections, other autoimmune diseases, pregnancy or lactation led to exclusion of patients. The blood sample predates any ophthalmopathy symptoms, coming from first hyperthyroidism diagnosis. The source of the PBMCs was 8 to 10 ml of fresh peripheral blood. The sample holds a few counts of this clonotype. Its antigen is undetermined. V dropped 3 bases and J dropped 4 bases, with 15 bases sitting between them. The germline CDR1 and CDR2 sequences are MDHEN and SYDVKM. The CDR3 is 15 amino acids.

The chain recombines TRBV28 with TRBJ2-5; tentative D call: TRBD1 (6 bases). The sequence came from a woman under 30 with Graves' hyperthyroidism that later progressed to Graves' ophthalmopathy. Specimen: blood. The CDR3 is CASSFGTGSGETQYF. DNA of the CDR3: TGTGCCAGCAGTTTCGGTACAGGGTCAGGAGAGACCCAGTACTTC.